This TCR beta chain originates from a study of shared clonotypes between healthy human individuals (dated by TCRdb to the early 2020s). For the study in its entirety: The cohort comprised a couple of women and a few men aged 18 to 49 years. For each donor, CD4 naive and CD4 memory were each given three plates, CD8 naive was given two plates, and CD8 memory was given one plate. To estimate repertoire size and how much clonotype sharing occurs between individuals, the study deeply sequenced the blood TCR repertoires of roughly 5 healthy adults. To increase sequencing depth and limit assay-specific biases, TCR repertoire library preparation and sequencing were carried out by different laboratories using diverse techniques. Leukapheresis yielded between about 0.9 and 9.5 billion PBMCs per donor. The paper's findings and limits, for the study overall: Pairwise subsampling led to the expectation that sequencing depth would affect the degree of clonotype sharing among donors. Sampling was restricted to blood, and TCR repertoires in tissues likely differ from the TCR repertoires found in blood. Sharing across several donors was observed for about 4.8% of naive CD4, about 3.2% of naive CD8, 2.3% of memory CD4, and roughly 0.4% of memory CD8 clonotypes. Even with the large sequencing depth, rarefaction of the sorted-subset datasets indicated that sequencing was incomplete. Estimated clonotype richness was generally larger for naive than for memory subsets. Compared with non-shared clonotypes, clonotypes shared by all four sorted-subset donors had higher generation probabilities. The small number of donors limited the genetic and exposure-history diversity represented.

Turning to this clone: No antigen is known for it. No qualities accompany the bases; no much larger clone lies one base away.

Counted from cysteine to phenylalanine, this CDR3 has 16 amino acids. Of the read, only the CDR3 DNA is kept; its 48 bases are in frame from base 1. CDR1 and CDR2 are read off the germline V gene as LGHNA and YNFKEQ. V is trimmed back by 4 bases and J by 0 bases, and the junction contains 7 bases that no gene match accounts for. The donors were healthy, HIV-negative adults with no recently reported acute infections or vaccinations. Every donor was a Caucasian adult living in Nashville, Tennessee, USA. Magnetic negative selection was used to enrich CD4+ T cells, after which naive cells were positively selected on CD45RA and the negative fraction became the memory subset. Blood was collected by leukapheresis, and PBMCs were isolated by Ficoll-Histopaque density gradient centrifugation and then cryopreserved in liquid nitrogen vapor phase. Purity and quantity of every magnetically sorted T cell population were checked by analytical flow cytometry. Genomic DNA was isolated from every sorted fraction and measured by UV absorbance on a Nanodrop 2000c.

Using the deep immunoSEQ assay, multiplex PCR amplified TCR CDR3 regions from genomic DNA. Extracted genomic DNA from each cell subset was distributed evenly across all wells of several immunoSEQ 96-well plates, and each plate was treated as a replicate. Each replicate PCR for sorted subsets received 150 to 250 ng genomic DNA, equal to roughly 29,000 T cell genomes. Purified libraries were measured with a Qubit 3.0 fluorometer, size-checked on a Bioanalyzer 2100, and measured again with the KAPA Library Quantification kit. Every immunoSEQ 96-well plate was sequenced on a separate single-read 150-cycle Illumina NextSeq 550 flow cell. In the authors' own workflow: Because the immunoSEQ output held only junctional sequences and lacked quality scores, the filtering could not match the filtering applied to full-length reads. Sequences were annotated with PyIR, a Python wrapper for IgBLAST v1.9, and V/J genes and CDR3 were assigned using IMGT germline references. Any read was removed if the V/J assignment was weak (E-value above 1e-6), the CDR3 was missing, or the read contained stop codons, out-of-frame junctions, or ambiguous translated residues. V3J clonotypes were defined as sequences sharing the same inferred V gene, J gene, and CDR3 amino acid sequence. The percentage overlap between two repertoires was calculated by dividing the number of shared unique clonotypes by the size of the smaller repertoire. Richness of each repertoire was evaluated using RTK rarefaction, the Chao1 estimator, and Recon v2.1 estimates of unobserved clonotypes. Generation probabilities for all TCRbeta clonotypes obtained by the gDNA method from a handful of donors were computed using OLGA. TCRdb took over this immuneACCESS table, retaining in-frame rearrangements with V and J assigned. Such tables are incomplete; in checked studies, under half of the missing clones stem from an unresolved V gene, and the remainder is unexplained. D and trimming come from the DNA, and the V and J calls and clone size come from that table. The sample includes hundreds of thousands of clones, with roughly 72% observed a single time. Together, the top ten hold more than 1.5% of the sample.

The rearranged segments are TRBV4-2 and TRBJ2-3, with 7 central nucleotides matching TRBD2. This sequence originates from a woman younger than 45 in good health. Input material: memory CD4+ T cells sorted from blood. Per the publication, the cell subset or site label means: CD45RA-negative fraction. The CDR3 corresponds to CASSRSAGESTDTQYF. The sequence in DNA is TGTGCCAGCAGCCGCAGCGCGGGAGAAAGCACAGATACGCAGTATTTT.